This T cell receptor beta chain emerged from a study of cytomegalovirus exposure and HLA in healthy donors. Overall study context: HLA-typed donors were the source of some 85 million unique TCRs, which an early data release held.

This clone was detected only a few times. Antigen specificity is unknown. Study-wide results and limits: Apart from CMV serostatus, no immune exposure information was available. The presence/absence work took it that sequencing depth was about the same across donors. One cluster of highly shared sequence variants probably arose as a sequencing artifact.

Germline V lookup: CDR1 MNHNS, CDR2 SASEGT. The CDR3 totals 13 residues. J gave up 1 base and V 8 bases, and 0 bases lay outside the gene matches. PCR was performed using 60 Vbeta and 13 Jbeta primers. Sequenced by immunoSEQ multiplex PCR; TCRdb stores in-frame clones only, minus some. The sample records about 140,000 clones, 80% being singletons. The specimen sequenced was PBMCs. This chain connects TRBV6-1 to TRBJ2-2; TRBD1 matches at 8 bases. The origin of this receptor is a man aged 45-60 years in good health and CMV-seronegative. The CDR3 DNA is TGTGCCAGCGACAGGGGGAACACCGGGGAGCTGTTTTTT. This translates into CASDRGNTGELFF.